Following are 16 T cell receptor beta chains from one sample sequenced in a study of cytomegalovirus exposure and HLA in healthy donors. The PCR made use of 60 Vbeta and 13 Jbeta primers. This table comes from immunoSEQ multiplex PCR, and its TCRdb copy is limited to in-frame clones, with some not included. The sample yields about 120,000 clones, roughly 80% seen once. The source material was PBMCs. These receptors all come from a man younger than 45 in good health and CMV-seropositive.

The V gene is TRBV4-1, the J gene TRBJ2-1; 10 bases fit TRBD1. The CDR3 is 15 residues long. With V trimmed by 4 bases and J by 8 bases, 8 bases remained unmatched. Germline lookup yields CDR1 MGHRA and CDR2 YSYEKL. The CDR3 is CASSPGTGVAYEQFF. CDR3 DNA sequence: TGCGCCAGCAGCCCCGGGACAGGGGTAGCCTATGAGCAGTTCTTC.

The rearrangement uses TRBV5-6 and TRBJ2-7; 7 bases map to TRBD2. Germline V gene data show CDR1 as SGHDT and CDR2 as YYEEEE. This CDR3 contains 14 residues. J was trimmed by 2 bases and V by 4 bases; bases with no gene match: 6. The CDR3 sequence: CASSVPGGTYEQYF. The CDR3 DNA reads as TGTGCCAGCAGCGTACCGGGGGGTACCTACGAGCAGTACTTC.

The rearrangement joins TRBV11-3 to TRBJ2-5; D is perhaps TRBD1 (6 bases). Trimming removed 5 bases at V and 2 bases at J, with 15 bases between. In germline, CDR1 is SGHNT, CDR2 YENEEA. This CDR3 is 15 amino acids long. This CDR3 is CASSPGQPGQETQYF. CDR3 DNA sequence: TGTGCCAGCAGCCCCGGACAGCCTGGACAAGAGACCCAGTACTTC.

The J gene is TRBJ2-1, the V gene TRBV9, with 9 bases aligning to TRBD1. Germline lookup yields CDR1 SGDLS and CDR2 YYNGEE. After removal of 3 bases from V and 4 bases from J, the junction contained 5 bases not matched to a gene. The CDR3 spans 15 residues. The CDR3 spells CASSEGGTGYNEQFF. DNA for the CDR3: TGTGCCAGCAGCGAGGGGGGGACAGGGTACAATGAGCAGTTCTTC.

Regarding this clone: In the same sample, other DNA sequences code for this CDR3. The V gene is TRBV29-1, the J gene TRBJ2-5, with D possibly matching TRBD1 (6 bases). The germline gives CDR1 SQVTM, CDR2 ANQGSEA. The CDR3 sequence is 15 residues long. The V and J ends lost 0 bases and 6 bases respectively, with 17 bases between them. CDR3 region: CSVEEVPQGRQTQYF. Written as DNA, the CDR3 is TGCAGCGTTGAAGAAGTCCCTCAGGGGCGGCAGACCCAGTACTTC.

This sequence joins TRBV18 and TRBJ2-3, with TRBD2 as a possible D gene (6 bases). The CDR3 is 14 residues long. From germline, CDR1 is KGHSH and CDR2 LQKENI. The ends were cut back, 0 bases at V and 5 bases at J, with 9 bases in the middle. Here the CDR3 reads CASSPPRDRDTQYF. The DNA of the CDR3 is TGTGCCAGCTCACCACCGCGGGATAGAGATACGCAGTATTTT.

The chain has TRBV19 and TRBJ2-3; 8 bases match TRBD2. The CDR3 runs 13 residues. Germline V CDR1 and CDR2: LNHDA, SQIVND (reference sequence). J gave up 6 bases and V 6 bases, and 5 bases lay outside the gene matches. In nucleotides, the CDR3 is TGTGCCAGTAGCGGGGGGGCTGGGGATACGCAGTATTTT. The encoded protein is CASSGGAGDTQYF.

V is TRBV4-2 and J is TRBJ1-5, with D hard to call. Germline CDR1 is LGHNA and CDR2 is YNFKEQ. Trimming removed 5 bases at V and 7 bases at J, with 12 bases between. The CDR3 totals 13 residues. The CDR3 region has the DNA TGTGCCAGCAGCATATCGAATAGACAGCCCCAGCATTTT. Translated, it gives CASSISNRQPQHF.

The gene calls are TRBV6-5 and TRBJ1-2; 10 bases align to TRBD1. J was trimmed by 10 bases and V by 7 bases; bases with no gene match: 12. CDR3 size: 14 residues. The germline CDR1 and CDR2 sequences are MNHEY and SVGAGI. This CDR3 reads CASTSTGTGAVYTF. In DNA form, the CDR3 reads TGTGCCAGCACATCAACCGGGACAGGGGCAGTCTACACCTTC.

In this sample, this clone turned up a few times. The chain carries TRBV28 and TRBJ1-3, with 8 bases lining up with TRBD1. Trimming took 0 bases from V and 2 from J; bases not matched to a gene: 0. The CDR3 runs 15 residues. CDR1 and CDR2 from the germline V gene are MDHEN and SYDVKM. CDR3 nucleotide sequence: TGTGCCAGCAGTTTATGGGACAGGGCTGGAAACACCATATATTTT. Amino acids: CASSLWDRAGNTIYF.

The rearrangement joins TRBV10-2 to TRBJ1-1, with D possibly TRBD1 on 5 matching bases. The CDR3 consists of 13 residues. Germline CDR1 and CDR2: WSHSY and SAAADI. Trimming removed 5 bases at V and 7 bases at J, with 14 bases between. In DNA form, the CDR3 reads TGCGCCAGCAGTACCGGCGACAGTGATGAAGCTTTCTTT. Protein sequence: CASSTGDSDEAFF.

This clone turned up a few times. This sequence joins TRBV7-3 and TRBJ2-1; 9 nucleotides match TRBD1. The CDR3 consists of 16 residues. In germline, CDR1 is SGHTA, CDR2 FQGTGA. V lost 4 bases to trimming and J lost 7 bases; unmatched junction nucleotides: 11. CDR3 DNA sequence: TGTGCCAGCAGCTCCCGGGGAGGGACAGGGAGTAATGAGCAGTTCTTC. Protein product: CASSSRGGTGSNEQFF.

J is TRBJ1-1 and V is TRBV29-1, with a possible D match to TRBD1 (5 bases). The CDR3 is 16 amino acids. Germline CDR1 SQVTM, CDR2 ANQGSEA. The germline V and J ends were trimmed by 2 bases and 0 bases, with 16 bases remaining between them. The CDR3 sequence is CSVEWRQPTVNTEAFF. DNA of the CDR3: TGCAGCGTTGAATGGAGACAGCCCACCGTGAACACTGAAGCTTTCTTT. Drawing the rest from reference TRBV29-1 and TRBJ1-1, the complete variable domain is SAVISQKPSRDICQRGTSLTIQCQVDSQVTMMFWYRQQPGQSLTLIATANQGSEATYESGFVIDKFPISRPNLTFSTLTVSNMSPEDSSIYLCSVEWRQPTVNTEAFFGQGTRLTVV.

V is TRBV6-6 and J is TRBJ2-7, with 9 bases that match TRBD1. Germline lookup yields CDR1 MNHNY and CDR2 SVGAGI (reference sequence). Trimming removed 5 bases from V and 7 bases from J; junction bases left unmatched: 15. The CDR3 is 16 amino acids. The CDR3, as DNA: TGTGCCAGCAGTGTAGGACAGGGGAACCCCTACGGAGAGCAGTACTTC. It yields the protein CASSVGQGNPYGEQYF.

The chain carries TRBV6-5 and TRBJ1-1; perhaps TRBD1 as D (5 bases). Trimming removed 10 bases at V and 3 bases at J, with 12 bases between. Germline lookup yields CDR1 MNHEY and CDR2 SVGAGI. This CDR3 region has 12 residues. Here the CDR3 reads CATLWGDTEAFF. The CDR3 DNA reads TGTGCCACCCTATGGGGGGACACTGAAGCTTTCTTT.

This clone was counted between two and nine times. The rearrangement uses TRBV6-5 and TRBJ2-3, with TRBD1 matching 9 bases. The CDR3 totals 15 residues. Trimming cost V 6 bases and J 4 bases; bases outside gene matches: 8. Germline V gives CDR1 MNHEY, CDR2 SVGAGI. This chain's CDR3 is CASRQPGQGSDTQYF. For the CDR3, the DNA is TGTGCCAGCAGACAACCGGGACAGGGCTCAGATACGCAGTATTTT.